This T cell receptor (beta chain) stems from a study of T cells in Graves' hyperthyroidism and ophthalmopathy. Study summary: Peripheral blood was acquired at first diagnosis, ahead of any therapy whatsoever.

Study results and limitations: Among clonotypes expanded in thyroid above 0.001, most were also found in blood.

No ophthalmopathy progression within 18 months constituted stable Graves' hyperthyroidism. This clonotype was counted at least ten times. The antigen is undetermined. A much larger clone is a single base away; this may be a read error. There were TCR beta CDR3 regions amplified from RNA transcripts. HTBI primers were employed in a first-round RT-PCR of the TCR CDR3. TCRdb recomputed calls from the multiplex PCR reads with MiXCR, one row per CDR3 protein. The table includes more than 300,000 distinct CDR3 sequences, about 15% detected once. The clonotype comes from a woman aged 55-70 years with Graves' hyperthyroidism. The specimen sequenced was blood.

CDR3 in DNA: TGTGCCAGCAATGGTACAGCGGGAGAGATTGAGCAGTTCTTC. This translates into CASNGTAGEIEQFF. This chain connects TRBV2 to TRBJ2-1; 8 bases are a match to TRBD2. V was clipped by 7 bases and J by 9 bases; unmatched bases: 11. Germline V lookup: CDR1 SNHLY, CDR2 FYNNEI. CDR3 size: 14 residues.